The clone carrying this T cell receptor (beta chain) has only a few counts. The data are from a study of regulatory T cells in long-lasting Graves disease. Time point: persistent/refractory GD, antithyroid drugs over 5 years with positive TRAb. From RNA extracted from PBMCs, the TCR library was made. With iRepertoire HTBI primers and Arm-PCR of CDR3 regions, TCR beta libraries were built. TCRdb reanalysed the multiplex PCR reads using MiXCR and keeps one entry per CDR3 protein. The table records hundreds of thousands of distinct CDR3 sequences, 20% to 25% of them present only once. The germline V and J ends were trimmed by 4 bases and 0 bases, with 13 bases remaining between them. Germline assignment: CDR1 ENHRY and CDR2 SYGVKD. The CDR3 covers 16 residues.

This material consisted of peripheral blood mononuclear cells (PBMCs), taken when the disease was refractory, from a patient treated with antithyroid drugs. The TCR sequence derives from a female donor with Graves disease. V gene TRBV10-3 combines with J gene TRBJ1-3; the D is unclear. The chain's CDR3 is CAISGDQMSSGNTIYF. The CDR3 region has the DNA TGTGCCATCAGTGGAGACCAAATGAGCTCTGGAAACACCATATATTTT.